This is a list of T cell receptor beta chains from one sample in a study of blood T cell repertoires in COVID-19. The method was immunoSEQ multiplex PCR; TCRdb's version includes in-frame clones alone and lacks a portion of them. The table shows about 380,000 clones, with roughly 85% occurring only once. The sequencing input was peripheral blood. The origin of the receptors is a woman in her late teens or twenties with acute or convalescent COVID-19. Each CDR3 is given with its conserved first and last residue. A D gene is named only where the DNA matches it firmly. Size is omitted from some rows. Given values are once, few, many or a class for expanded clones.

-	TRBV11-3	TRBD1	TRBJ1-2	TGTGCCAGCAGCTGGAAGCTACAGGGGGCAGATGGCTACACCTTC	CASSWKLQGADGYTF
-	TRBV5-4	-	TRBJ1-2	TGTGCCAGCAGCCCGACGGGGGATGGCTACACCTTC	CASSPTGDGYTF
-	TRBV19	TRBD1	TRBJ1-2	TGTGCCAGTAGTAGGCCCGGGACAGGAGCAAACTATGGCTACACCTTC	CASSRPGTGANYGYTF
-	TRBV21-1	-	TRBJ1-5	TGTGCCAGCAGCAAAGGGTCACAGGGGGCGGAACAGCCCCAGCATTTT	CASSKGSQGAEQPQHF
once	TRBV2	TRBD1	TRBJ2-1	TGTGCCAGACCGAAACTCCGGGACAGGGGGGCTAGCGGTGAGCAGTTCTTC	CARPKLRDRGASGEQFF
-	TRBV7-9	-	TRBJ1-1	TGTGCCAGCAAGGCGGGGTTGGGTGCTGAAGCTTTCTTT	CASKAGLGAEAFF
-	TRBV3-1/TRBV3-2	-	TRBJ1-1	TGTGCCAGCAGCCAAGGAGGAACTGAAGCTTTCTTT	CASSQGGTEAFF
-	TRBV27	TRBD1	TRBJ1-2	TGTGCCAGCAGTTTATCCGCGGGACAGGGGGATGGCTACACCTTC	CASSLSAGQGDGYTF
-	TRBV19	TRBD1	TRBJ1-1	TGTGCCAGTAAACAGGGGCTTCGTCCTGAAGCTTTCTTT	CASKQGLRPEAFF
once	TRBV28	TRBD1	TRBJ2-6	TGTGCCAGCAACTTGGGGACAGGGACTGGGGCCAACGTCCTGACTTTC	CASNLGTGTGANVLTF
-	TRBV7-8	TRBD1	TRBJ2-5	TGTGCCAGCAGCTTCGACAGGGGTCAAGAGACCCAGTACTTC	CASSFDRGQETQYF
-	TRBV6-5	TRBD1	TRBJ1-1	TGTGCCAGCTATGGGACAGGTAAAGAAGCTTTCTTT	CASYGTGKEAFF
-	TRBV5-1	-	TRBJ2-7	TGCGCCAGCAGCCTCCCCGGTGGCGAGCAGTACTTC	CASSLPGGEQYF
-	TRBV27	-	TRBJ1-2	TGTGCCACCCAACGGGGGGGCTCCAACTATGGCTACACCTTC	CATQRGGSNYGYTF
-	TRBV6-1	-	TRBJ1-1	TGTGCCAGCAGTGAAGCGAGGGTTACTGAAGCTTTCTTT	CASSEARVTEAFF
-	TRBV5-8	-	TRBJ1-6	TGTGCCAGCAGCTTGGTCAGGGGAAGGAATTCACCCCTCCACTTT	CASSLVRGRNSPLHF
-	TRBV24-1	-	TRBJ1-6	TGTGCCACCAGTGGAGGGTTAGACTCACCCCTCCACTTT	CATSGGLDSPLHF
few	TRBV5-6	-	TRBJ1-3	TGTGCCAGCAGCCCTACCGGGACTCCAGGAAACACCATATATTTT	CASSPTGTPGNTIYF
-	TRBV5-1	-	TRBJ2-7	TGCGCCAGCAGCTTGGTAACCCCCATAGCGGCGAGCAACGAGCAGTACTTC	CASSLVTPIAASNEQYF
-	TRBV5-1	-	TRBJ1-5	TGCGCCAGCAGCTTGGAGGGGCGAGATCAGCCCCAGCATTTT	CASSLEGRDQPQHF
-	TRBV5-1	TRBD1	TRBJ1-6	TGCGCCAGCAGCGCGGACAGGATCAATTCACCCCTCCACTTT	CASSADRINSPLHF
once	TRBV24-1	-	TRBJ2-3	TGTGCCACCAGTGATTTGAAGGGGTCGGGCACAGATACGCAGTATTTT	CATSDLKGSGTDTQYF
-	TRBV10-3	-	TRBJ2-5	TGTGCCATCGCGGGGCCCAGGGGGTTACAAGAGACCCAGTACTTC	CAIAGPRGLQETQYF
-	TRBV14	-	TRBJ2-7	TGTGCCAGCAGCCAAGCCCTTGGGTACAGCACATCCTACGAGCAGTACTTC	CASSQALGYSTSYEQYF
-	TRBV5-1	TRBD1	TRBJ1-1	TGCGCCAGCAGTGACCAGGGGGCAGGAACTGAAGCTTTCTTT	CASSDQGAGTEAFF
-	TRBV3-1/TRBV3-2	-	TRBJ2-3	TGTGCCAGCAGCCAAGGTTTCGGGGACACAGATACGCAGTATTTT	CASSQGFGDTDTQYF
few	TRBV28	-	TRBJ1-2	TGTGCCAGCAGTTTAAGAGTCTCAGGAGGCTACACCTTC	CASSLRVSGGYTF
once	TRBV2	-	TRBJ2-5	TGTGCCAGCAGGAGGAGCACAGAGACCCAGTACTTC	CASRRSTETQYF
-	TRBV3-1/TRBV3-2	-	TRBJ1-1	TGTGCCAGCAGCCAAAGTACCGGGTCCTCTGAAGCTTTCTTT	CASSQSTGSSEAFF
-	TRBV12-5	TRBD2	TRBJ2-2	TGTGCTAGTGGTTTGGCCAGCGGGGGCGGGGCCGGGGAGCTGTTTTTT	CASGLASGGGAGELFF
-	TRBV6-5	-	TRBJ2-5	TGTGCCAGCAGTTACAACACAGGGATGGGAGAGACCCAGTACTTC	CASSYNTGMGETQYF
-	TRBV30	-	TRBJ2-7	TGTGCCTGGACCAGGGCAGTCGTAACCTACGAGCAGTACTTC	CAWTRAVVTYEQYF
once	TRBV19	TRBD2	TRBJ2-7	TGTGCCAGTAGTATCCATTTGGGAGGGCCTGTCTACGAGCAGTACTTC	CASSIHLGGPVYEQYF
-	TRBV4-1	-	TRBJ2-6	TGCGCCAGCAGCCAAAACAGGGCCGGGGCCAACGTCCTGACTTTC	CASSQNRAGANVLTF
many	TRBV6-6	-	TRBJ2-2	TGTGCCAGCCCGGGGGACAGGAACACCGGGGAGCTGTTTTTT	CASPGDRNTGELFF
-	TRBV29-1	-	TRBJ2-5	TGCAGCGCTGGGCCGACCCGAGAGACCCAGTACTTC	CSAGPTRETQYF
-	TRBV18	-	TRBJ1-3	TGTGCCAGCTCCCATCTTGAGACCTCCGGGAACACCATATATTTT	CASSHLETSGNTIYF
-	TRBV6-1	TRBD1	TRBJ1-5	TGTGCCAGCAGTGATACAGGGGGCGGTCAGCCCCAGCATTTT	CASSDTGGGQPQHF
-	TRBV5-6	TRBD1	TRBJ2-7	TGTGCCAGCAGCTTGTCTTGGGGACAGGGCCCCCACGAGCAGTACTTC	CASSLSWGQGPHEQYF
-	TRBV3-1/TRBV3-2	-	TRBJ2-7	TGTGCCAGCAGCCACGCCGGGACCTACGAGCAGTACTTC	CASSHAGTYEQYF
-	TRBV9	-	TRBJ2-7	TGTGCCAGCAGCGTGTCCGGACTGGATTCCTACGAGCAGTACTTC	CASSVSGLDSYEQYF
-	TRBV6-5	-	TRBJ1-1	TGTGCCAGCAGTTTACAGGGCACCACTGAAGCTTTCTTT	CASSLQGTTEAFF
-	TRBV12-5	TRBD2	TRBJ2-3	TGTGCTAGTGGACGGACTAGCGGGATTATCAACACAGATACGCAGTATTTT	CASGRTSGIINTDTQYF
-	TRBV6-1	-	TRBJ1-5	TGTGCCAGCAGTGACAAGGGGTGCAATCAGCCCCAGCATTTT	CASSDKGCNQPQHF
-	TRBV9	TRBD2	TRBJ2-1	TGTGCCAGCACAAAGCAGGGACTAGGAGCCTACAATGAGCAGTTCTTC	CASTKQGLGAYNEQFF
-	TRBV6-1	-	TRBJ1-5	TGTGCCAGCAGTGAAATGACAGCCGGCAATCAGCCCCAGCATTTT	CASSEMTAGNQPQHF
-	TRBV11-2	TRBD1	TRBJ1-2	TGTGCCAGCAGCCCGGGCCGACAAAGGGGGCGAGGCTACACCTTC	CASSPGRQRGRGYTF
-	TRBV28	-	TRBJ2-1	TGTGCCAGCAGTCCACCTAGCGTGGGAGGCGGAAATGAGCAGTTCTTC	CASSPPSVGGGNEQFF
-	TRBV3-1/TRBV3-2	TRBD2	TRBJ2-7	TGTGCCAGCAGCCAAACCAGCGGGAGGTTGCACGAGCAGTACTTC	CASSQTSGRLHEQYF
-	TRBV20-1	-	TRBJ2-7	TGCAGTGCTGTAGACATGCGCGAGCAGTACTTC	CSAVDMREQYF
-	TRBV7-3	TRBD1	TRBJ1-5	TGTGCCAGCAGCTCCGACAGGGGTAAAAATCAGCCCCAGCATTTT	CASSSDRGKNQPQHF
-	TRBV24-1	TRBD1	TRBJ2-3	TGTGCCACCAGTGAAGCAGGGGGAAGCACAGATACGCAGTATTTT	CATSEAGGSTDTQYF
-	TRBV4-1	-	TRBJ2-7	TGCGCCAGCAGCCACCCTAGTACCTACGAGCAGTACTTC	CASSHPSTYEQYF